A selection of T cell receptor beta chains follows, all from one sample in a study of blood T cell repertoires in COVID-19. TCRdb keeps only in-frame clones here, not all; method: immunoSEQ multiplex PCR. The table shows 150,000 or so clones, with around 88% occurring only once. Source material: peripheral blood. The receptor source for this set is a man aged 45 to 65 with acute or convalescent COVID-19. The CDR3 runs from the conserved cysteine through the conserved F or W.

cdr3_aa j_call v_call cdr3_length
CASSLIPRTEAFF TRBJ1-1 TRBV11-1 13
CAIMRGGYEQYF TRBJ2-7 TRBV28 12
CASSLERRGGHNEQFF TRBJ2-1 TRBV5-1 16
CASSLARGDTEAFF TRBJ1-1 TRBV5-1 14
CASSTTGANSGNTIYF TRBJ1-3 TRBV5-6 16
CASSLLGQGSFYGYTF TRBJ1-2 TRBV27 16
CASSYREGIQPQHF TRBJ1-5 TRBV6-6 14
CASRHISKQYF TRBJ2-7 TRBV6-5 11
CASSLGPSGSGTDTQYF TRBJ2-3 TRBV7-6 17
CASSISAGALRETQYF TRBJ2-5 TRBV19 16
CASSQSTQGTETQYF TRBJ2-5 TRBV16 15
CASSFRVNYGYTF TRBJ1-2 TRBV12-3/TRBV12-4 13
CASSGGTSNQPQHF TRBJ1-5 TRBV2 14
CASMRQGAQNTEAFF TRBJ1-1 TRBV5-1 15
CASREDRGEQYF TRBJ2-7 TRBV5-1 12
CASRDLAGVYEQYF TRBJ2-7 TRBV2 14
CASSLEVGIAGGPGGELFF TRBJ2-2 TRBV7-2 19
CASSLDRGGEKLFF TRBJ1-4 TRBV7-2 14
CASSLDRGGTYNEQFF TRBJ2-1 TRBV11-3 16
CAISEAGSGNTIYF TRBJ1-3 TRBV10-3 14
CASLNPGLADYEQYF TRBJ2-7 TRBV10-3 15
CASSLWGDQPQHF TRBJ1-5 TRBV27 13
CASGGQGDQPQHF TRBJ1-5 TRBV6-5 13